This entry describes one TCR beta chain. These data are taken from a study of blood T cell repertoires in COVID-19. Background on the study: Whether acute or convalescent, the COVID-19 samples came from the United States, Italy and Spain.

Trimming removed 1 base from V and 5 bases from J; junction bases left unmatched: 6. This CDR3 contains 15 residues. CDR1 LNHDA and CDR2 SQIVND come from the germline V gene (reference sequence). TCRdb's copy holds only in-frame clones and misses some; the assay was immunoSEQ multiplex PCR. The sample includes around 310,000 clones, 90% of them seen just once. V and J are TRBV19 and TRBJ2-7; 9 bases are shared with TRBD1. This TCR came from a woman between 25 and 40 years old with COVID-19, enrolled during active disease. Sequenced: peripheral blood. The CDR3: CASSIVGTGRHEQYF. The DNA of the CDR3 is TGTGCCAGTAGTATAGTCGGGACAGGGAGGCACGAGCAGTACTTC.